The text below deals with one T cell receptor beta chain. The specificity of this receptor is unknown. Base qualities are not recorded, but no much larger clone differs from it by a single base. The sample comes from a study of T cell changes during pregnancy in multiple sclerosis (dated by TCRdb to the late 2010s). With respect to the entire study: The study looked at changes in the T cell repertoire across pregnancy in women with multiple sclerosis.

Library preparation was by the immunoSEQ multiplex PCR assay. TCRdb holds this immuneACCESS table with in-frame rearrangements only. Some clones are missing; in checked studies, unresolved V genes explain under half, and the rest has no known cause. The sample has some 51,000 clones on record, 85% to 95% of them singletons. The top ten clones comprise 4% to 5.5% of the sample. V loses 7 bases, J loses 0 bases, and the germline ends lie 12 bases apart. Taken from the germline V gene (reference sequence), the CDR1 and CDR2 loops are GTSNPN and SVGIG. The CDR3 holds 13 amino acids from the cysteine to the phenylalanine. Just CDR3 DNA is preserved here, 39 bases in frame from base 1.

Specimen: CD8+ T cells from peripheral blood mononuclear cells, collected in the first trimester of pregnancy. The sequence derives from a female donor with multiple sclerosis, enrolled in a pregnancy study. The V gene is TRBV30 and the J gene is TRBJ1-1; possibly the D gene is TRBD1, per 5 matching bases. The nucleotides are TGTGCCTCCGCGGCCAGGGTGAACACTGAAGCTTTCTTT. It is translated as CASAARVNTEAFF.